The next 11 T cell receptor beta chains were all read from a single sample in a study of T cells after yellow fever vaccination. TCRdb itself ran the 5' RACE reads through MiXCR, one entry per CDR3 protein. The top ten clones hold roughly 26% of a sample with 300,000 to 350,000 distinct CDR3 sequences, about 4% of them seen once. This specimen was PBMCs, taken 5 days after the yellow fever booster vaccination. The source is a man between 18 and 35 years old who received the YFV17D yellow fever vaccine.

This clonotype has more than one count but fewer than ten. The J gene is TRBJ2-5, the V gene TRBV9, with 7 bases matching TRBD2. The CDR3 is made up of 20 amino acids. Looked up from germline, CDR1 is SGDLS and CDR2 is YYNGEE. V was clipped by 4 bases and J by 0 bases; unmatched bases: 21. The CDR3 here is CASSQRAGRAFRTNQETQYF. CDR3 bases: TGTGCCAGCAGCCAAAGAGCGGGGCGGGCGTTCCGAACAAACCAAGAGACCCAGTACTTC.

This clonotype occurred many times. The chain is built from TRBV29-1 and TRBJ2-1; the match to TRBD2 covers 12 bases. The CDR3 has 13 amino acids. After removal of 5 bases from V and 8 bases from J, the junction contained 4 bases not matched to a gene. Germline CDR1 SQVTM, CDR2 ANQGSEA. CDR3 nucleotide sequence: TGCAGCGTTCGGCTAGCGGGGGGGGATGAGCAGTTCTTC. Protein product: CSVRLAGGDEQFF.

The CDR3 DNA follows: TGTGCCACCAGCAGAGCGAGAGGGGCCACCTACGAGCAGTACTTC. Protein product: CATSRARGATYEQYF. V and J are TRBV15 and TRBJ2-7; D might be TRBD1 or TRBD2, each matching 5 bases. CDR1 is LNHNV, CDR2 YYDKDF, per germline (reference sequence). The germline V and J ends were trimmed by 1 base and 2 bases, with 12 bases remaining between them. The CDR3 is made up of 15 amino acids.

In this sample, this clonotype turned up a few times. This chain links TRBV6-1 with TRBJ1-5, with D possibly TRBD1 on 5 matching bases. Trimming shortened V by 10 bases and J by 1 base, and 11 bases separated the two germline ends. The CDR3 has 13 amino acids. CDR1 and CDR2 (germline): MNHNS, SASEGT. The CDR3 reads CATSRDSNQPQHF. The CDR3 bases are TGTGCCACCTCCAGGGACAGCAATCAGCCCCAGCATTTT.

V gene TRBV20-1 combines with J gene TRBJ1-2; TRBD1 matches at 8 bases. V was clipped by 0 bases and J by 6 bases; unmatched bases: 9. The CDR3 loop spans 15 amino acids. Germline V lookup: CDR1 DFQATT, CDR2 SNEGSKA (reference sequence). CDR3 in amino acids: CSARDVAGGRDGYTF. The DNA of the CDR3 is TGCAGTGCTAGAGACGTGGCAGGGGGCCGGGATGGCTACACCTTC.

The chain recombines TRBV18 with TRBJ1-1; TRBD1 matches at 7 bases. The junction had 6 bases not matched to a gene; V was cut back by 5 bases and J by 0 bases. This CDR3 comprises 15 residues. Germline values: CDR1 KGHSH, CDR2 LQKENI. CDR3 in amino acids: CASSSFGQVNTEAFF. CDR3 sequence (DNA): TGTGCCAGCTCATCCTTTGGACAGGTGAACACTGAAGCTTTCTTT. Variable domain in full (rest from reference TRBV18 and TRBJ1-1): NAGVMQNPRHLVRRRGQEARLRCSPMKGHSHVYWYRQLPEEGLKFMVYLQKENIIDESGMPKERFSAEFPKEGPSILRIQQVVRGDSAAYFCASSSFGQVNTEAFFGQGTRLTVV.

Here the CDR3 reads CASSLAGASALHF. Written as DNA, the CDR3 is TGCGCCAGCAGCTTGGCCGGGGCATCCGCCCTCCACTTT. This chain joins TRBV5-1 and TRBJ1-6; maybe TRBD1 (5 bases). Looked up from germline, CDR1 is SGHRS and CDR2 is YFSETQ. Between the trimmed V and J ends, which lost 0 bases and 14 bases, there was a span of 12 bases. CDR3 length equals 13 residues.

This clonotype was detected ten times or more. The chain combines TRBV6-5 with TRBJ2-3, with TRBD2 matching 8 bases. After removal of 11 bases from V and 2 bases from J, the junction contained 6 bases not matched to a gene. This CDR3 comprises 13 residues. Germline CDR1 MNHEY, CDR2 SVGAGI. This CDR3 reads CAAQRGPTDTQYF. CDR3 bases: TGTGCCGCTCAGCGGGGGCCCACAGATACGCAGTATTTT.

As DNA, the CDR3 is TGCAGCGTTGTAGGACAATGGAACTATGGCTACACCTTC. Translation: CSVVGQWNYGYTF. The rearrangement uses TRBV29-1 and TRBJ1-2, with a possible D match to TRBD1 (5 bases). The length of the CDR3 is 13 residues. V was cut by 4 bases and J by 2 bases, with 11 bases left in between. Germline assignment: CDR1 SQVTM and CDR2 ANQGSEA.

V usage is TRBV2 and J usage is TRBJ2-5; D is tentatively TRBD1 or TRBD2 (6 bases each). The CDR3 spans 13 residues. Per the germline V gene, CDR1 is SNHLY and CDR2 is FYNNEI. V was pared by 3 bases and J by 4 bases, with 9 bases between. The CDR3 DNA reads as TGTGCCAGCAGTGATAAGGGGGGAGAGACCCAGTACTTC. As protein: CASSDKGGETQYF.

This clonotype came up a few times. The chain's CDR3 is CSAEGTLNTGELFF. CDR3 nucleotides: TGCAGTGCTGAAGGGACTTTGAACACCGGGGAGCTGTTTTTT. V and J are TRBV20-1 and TRBJ2-2; tentatively, D is TRBD2 (6 bases). Germline CDR1 reads DFQATT; CDR2 reads SNEGSKA (reference sequence). Trimming removed 5 bases at V and 1 base at J, with 11 bases between. This CDR3 region has 14 residues.